Listed here are 6 T cell receptor beta chains from one sample, sequenced in a study of neurological immune-mediated disorders. TCRdb itself ran the 5' RACE reads through MiXCR, one entry per CDR3 protein. The table has approximately 82,000 distinct CDR3 sequences, 2.5% to 3% seen once. The sequenced sample consisted of PBMCs. These receptors originate from a woman in her twenties or thirties with multiple sclerosis.

As regards this clonotype: A junction boundary mismatches the germline segment, possibly from a read error. This rearrangement joins TRBV27 to TRBJ1-5; tentative D call: TRBD1 (5 bases). CDR1 and CDR2 from the germline V gene are MNHEY and SMNVEV (reference sequence). The CDR3 is 15 amino acids. DNA of the CDR3: TGTGCCAGCAGTCTCCTAGGGGAAGTGAGCAAGACCCAGAATTTT. Translation gives CASSLLGEVSKTQNF.

This clonotype has a count of ten or more. This sequence joins TRBV7-2 and TRBJ1-6; D remains unclear. The CDR3 is 14 amino acids. With 3 bases removed from V and 9 bases from J, the gap between germline ends came to 12 bases. CDR1 and CDR2 from the germline V gene are SGHTA and FQGNSA. The CDR3, as DNA: TGTGCCAGCAGCTTGCAAGGGCGAGCTTCACCCCTCCACTTT. It translates to CASSLQGRASPLHF.

This clonotype is labeled as medium-sized (0.01 to 0.1%). The chain couples TRBV9 to TRBJ2-7; D remains ambiguous. Trimming left V 1 base short and J 7 bases short, with 6 bases between. Germline CDR1 and CDR2: SGDLS and YYNGEE. The length of the CDR3 is 11 residues. The CDR3 loop reads CASSVPSEQYF. CDR3 bases: TGTGCCAGCAGCGTACCGAGTGAGCAGTACTTC. Variable domain in full (rest from reference TRBV9 and TRBJ2-7): DSGVTQTPKHLITATGQRVTLRCSPRSGDLSVYWYQQSLDQGLQFLIQYYNGEERAKGNILERFSAQQFPDLHSELNLSSLELGDSALYFCASSVPSEQYFGPGTRLTVT.

This clonotype was counted at least ten times. The chain carries TRBV5-1 and TRBJ2-2, with 7 bases fitting TRBD2. This CDR3 comprises 14 residues. V lost 6 bases to trimming and J lost 0 bases; unmatched junction nucleotides: 2. Germline-derived CDR1 and CDR2 are SGHRS and YFSETQ. The CDR3 DNA reads TGCGCCAGCAATCGGGAGGCGAACACCGGGGAGCTGTTTTTT. Translation: CASNREANTGELFF.

This clonotype was observed many times. The V call is TRBV24-1, the J call TRBJ1-2; D ambiguous. V lost 5 bases to trimming and J lost 2 bases, with 5 bases between them. This CDR3 contains 12 residues. Germline CDR1 and CDR2: KGHDR and SFDVKD. CDR3 in DNA: TGTGCCACCAGTGCTCGGAACTATGGCTACACCTTC. Its protein is CATSARNYGYTF.

This clonotype was detected ten times or more. This chain links TRBV7-2 with TRBJ2-3; TRBD2 matches 12 bases. Germline lookup yields CDR1 SGHTA and CDR2 FQGNSA. This CDR3 has 16 residues. Losses at the gene ends were 5 bases for V and 6 bases for J; bases not matched to a gene: 9. CDR3 sequence: CASSRRLAGATDTQYF. CDR3 in DNA: TGTGCCAGCAGCCGGAGACTAGCGGGAGCGACGGATACGCAGTATTTT.